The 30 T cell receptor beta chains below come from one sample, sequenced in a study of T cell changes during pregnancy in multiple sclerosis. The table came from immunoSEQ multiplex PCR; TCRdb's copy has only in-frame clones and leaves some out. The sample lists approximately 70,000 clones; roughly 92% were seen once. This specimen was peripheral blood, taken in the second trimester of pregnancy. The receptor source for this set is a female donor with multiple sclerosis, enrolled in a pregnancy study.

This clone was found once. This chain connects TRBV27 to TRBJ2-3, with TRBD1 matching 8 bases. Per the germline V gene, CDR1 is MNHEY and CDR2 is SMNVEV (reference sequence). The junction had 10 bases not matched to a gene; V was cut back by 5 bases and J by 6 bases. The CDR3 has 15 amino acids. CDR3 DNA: TGTGCCAGCAGTCCCCGGGACAGGACCGTGGATACGCAGTATTTT. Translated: CASSPRDRTVDTQYF.

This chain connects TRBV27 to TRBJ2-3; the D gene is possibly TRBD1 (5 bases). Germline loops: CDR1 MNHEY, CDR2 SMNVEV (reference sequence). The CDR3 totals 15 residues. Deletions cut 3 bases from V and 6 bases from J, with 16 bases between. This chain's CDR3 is CASSFSGNPGDTQYF. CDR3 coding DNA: TGTGCCAGCAGTTTCTCAGGGAACCCCGGGGATACGCAGTATTTT.

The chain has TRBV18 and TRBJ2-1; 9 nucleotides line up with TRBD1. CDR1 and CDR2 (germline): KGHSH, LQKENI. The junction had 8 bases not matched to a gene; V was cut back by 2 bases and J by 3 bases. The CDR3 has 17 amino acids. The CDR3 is CASSPGGQGPYYNEQFF. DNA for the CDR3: TGTGCCAGCTCACCAGGGGGACAGGGCCCTTACTACAATGAGCAGTTCTTC.

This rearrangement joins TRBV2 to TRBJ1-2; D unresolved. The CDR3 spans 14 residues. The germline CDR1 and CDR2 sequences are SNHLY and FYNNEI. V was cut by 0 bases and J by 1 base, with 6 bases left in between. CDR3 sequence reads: CASSEASVNYGYTF. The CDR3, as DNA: TGTGCCAGCAGTGAAGCATCAGTTAACTATGGCTACACCTTC.

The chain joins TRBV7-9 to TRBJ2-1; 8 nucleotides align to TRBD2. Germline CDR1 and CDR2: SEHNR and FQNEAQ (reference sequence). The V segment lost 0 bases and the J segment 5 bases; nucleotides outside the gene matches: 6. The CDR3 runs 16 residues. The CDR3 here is CASSLAPGGNNNEQFF. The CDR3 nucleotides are TGTGCCAGCAGCTTAGCTCCGGGAGGGAACAACAATGAGCAGTTCTTC.

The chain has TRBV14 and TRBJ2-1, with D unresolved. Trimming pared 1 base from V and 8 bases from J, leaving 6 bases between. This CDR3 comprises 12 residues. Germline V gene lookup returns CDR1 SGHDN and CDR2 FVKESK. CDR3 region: CASSQGGYEQFF. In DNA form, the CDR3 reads TGTGCCAGCAGCCAAGGTGGCTATGAGCAGTTCTTC. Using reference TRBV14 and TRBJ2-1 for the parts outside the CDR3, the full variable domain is EAGVTQFPSHSVIEKGQTVTLRCDPISGHDNLYWYRRVMGKEIKFLLHFVKESKQDESGMPNNRFLAERTGGTYSTLKVQPAELEDSGVYFCASSQGGYEQFFGPGTRLTVL.

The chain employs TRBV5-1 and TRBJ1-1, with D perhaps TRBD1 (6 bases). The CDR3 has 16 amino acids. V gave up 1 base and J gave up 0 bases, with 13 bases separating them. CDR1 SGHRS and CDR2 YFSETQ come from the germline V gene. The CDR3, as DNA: TGCGCCAGCAGCTTGTGGGCAGGGGTAATGAACACTGAAGCTTTCTTT. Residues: CASSLWAGVMNTEAFF.

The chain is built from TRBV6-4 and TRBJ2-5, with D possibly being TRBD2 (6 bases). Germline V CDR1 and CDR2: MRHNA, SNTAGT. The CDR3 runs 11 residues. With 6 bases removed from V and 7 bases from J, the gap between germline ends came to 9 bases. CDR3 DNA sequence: TGTGCCAGCAGACCAGCGGGGACCCAGTACTTC. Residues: CASRPAGTQYF.

The CDR3 loop is CASALQGTNEKLFF. The CDR3 DNA is TGTGCCAGTGCCCTACAGGGGACGAATGAAAAACTGTTTTTT. J is TRBJ1-4 and V is TRBV19; 7 bases fit TRBD1. V gave up 8 bases and J gave up 5 bases; unmatched junction bases: 8. Germline loops: CDR1 LNHDA, CDR2 SQIVND (reference sequence). The CDR3 totals 14 residues.

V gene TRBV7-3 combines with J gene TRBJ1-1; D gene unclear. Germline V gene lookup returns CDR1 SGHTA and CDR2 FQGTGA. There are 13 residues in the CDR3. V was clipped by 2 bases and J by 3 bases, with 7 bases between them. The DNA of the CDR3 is TGTGCCAGCAGCTTAGCACATTACACTGAAGCTTTCTTT. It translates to CASSLAHYTEAFF.

CDR3 sequence reads: CASSVDLDSPLHF. The CDR3 coding sequence is TGTGCCAGCAGCGTAGATCTAGATTCACCCCTCCACTTT. The chain is built from TRBV9 and TRBJ1-6, with D hard to call. Germline V CDR1 and CDR2: SGDLS, YYNGEE. CDR3 length: 13 amino acids. V was cut by 0 bases and J by 8 bases, with 6 bases left in between.

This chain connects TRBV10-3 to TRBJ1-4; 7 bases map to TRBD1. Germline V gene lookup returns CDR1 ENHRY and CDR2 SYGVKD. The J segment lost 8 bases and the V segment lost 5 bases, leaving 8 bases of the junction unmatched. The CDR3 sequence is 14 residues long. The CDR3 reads CAISPQGIGEKLFF. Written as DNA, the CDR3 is TGTGCCATCAGTCCACAGGGGATCGGGGAAAAACTGTTTTTT.

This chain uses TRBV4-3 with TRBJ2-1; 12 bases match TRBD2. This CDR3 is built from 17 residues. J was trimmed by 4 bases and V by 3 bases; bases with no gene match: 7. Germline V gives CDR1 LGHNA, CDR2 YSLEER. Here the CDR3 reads CASSQPTSGGDYNEQFF. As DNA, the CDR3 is TGCGCCAGCAGCCAGCCGACTAGCGGGGGCGATTACAATGAGCAGTTCTTC.

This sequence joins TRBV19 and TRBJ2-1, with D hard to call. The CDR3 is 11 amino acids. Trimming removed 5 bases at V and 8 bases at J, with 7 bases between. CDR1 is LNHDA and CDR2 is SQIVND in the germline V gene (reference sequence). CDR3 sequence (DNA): TGTGCCAGTAGTCCGTCGTATGAGCAGTTCTTC. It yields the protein CASSPSYEQFF.

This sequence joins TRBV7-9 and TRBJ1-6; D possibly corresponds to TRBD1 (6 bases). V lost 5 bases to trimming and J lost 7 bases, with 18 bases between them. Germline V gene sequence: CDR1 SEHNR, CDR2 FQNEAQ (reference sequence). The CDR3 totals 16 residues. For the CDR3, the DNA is TGTGCCAGCAGCACCCAGAGGGGGTCCGGGAATTCACCCCTCCACTTT. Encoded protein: CASSTQRGSGNSPLHF.

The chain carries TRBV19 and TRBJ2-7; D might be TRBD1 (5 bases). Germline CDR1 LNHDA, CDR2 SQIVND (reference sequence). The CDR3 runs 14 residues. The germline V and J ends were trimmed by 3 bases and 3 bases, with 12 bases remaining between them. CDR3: CASSIPGIGYEQYF. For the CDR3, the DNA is TGTGCCAGTAGTATCCCAGGGATCGGCTACGAGCAGTACTTC.

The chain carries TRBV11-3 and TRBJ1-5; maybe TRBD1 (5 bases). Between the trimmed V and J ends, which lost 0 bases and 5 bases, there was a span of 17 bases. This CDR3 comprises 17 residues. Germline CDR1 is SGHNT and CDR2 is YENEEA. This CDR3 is CASSLERAGYRHQPQHF. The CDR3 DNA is TGTGCCAGCAGCTTAGAAAGGGCAGGGTACCGGCATCAGCCCCAGCATTTT.

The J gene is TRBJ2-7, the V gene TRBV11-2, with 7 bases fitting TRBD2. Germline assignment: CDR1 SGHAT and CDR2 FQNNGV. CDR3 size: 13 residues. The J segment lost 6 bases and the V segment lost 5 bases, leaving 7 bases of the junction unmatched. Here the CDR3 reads CASSTETGGEQYF. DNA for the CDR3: TGTGCCAGCAGCACAGAGACGGGAGGCGAGCAGTACTTC.

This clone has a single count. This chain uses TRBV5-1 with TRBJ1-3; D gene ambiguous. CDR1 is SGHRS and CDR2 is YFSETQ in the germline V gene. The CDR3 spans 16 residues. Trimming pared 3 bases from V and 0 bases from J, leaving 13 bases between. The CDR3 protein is CASSSKDGISGNTIYF. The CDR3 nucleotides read TGCGCCAGCAGCTCCAAGGACGGGATCTCTGGAAACACCATATATTTT.

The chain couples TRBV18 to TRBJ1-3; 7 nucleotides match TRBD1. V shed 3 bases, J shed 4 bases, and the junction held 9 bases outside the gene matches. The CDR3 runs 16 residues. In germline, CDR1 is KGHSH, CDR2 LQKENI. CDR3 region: CASSPNTGAAGNTIYF. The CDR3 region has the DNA TGTGCCAGCTCACCCAATACAGGGGCCGCGGGAAACACCATATATTTT. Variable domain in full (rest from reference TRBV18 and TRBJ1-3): NAGVMQNPRHLVRRRGQEARLRCSPMKGHSHVYWYRQLPEEGLKFMVYLQKENIIDESGMPKERFSAEFPKEGPSILRIQQVVRGDSAAYFCASSPNTGAAGNTIYFGEGSWLTVV.

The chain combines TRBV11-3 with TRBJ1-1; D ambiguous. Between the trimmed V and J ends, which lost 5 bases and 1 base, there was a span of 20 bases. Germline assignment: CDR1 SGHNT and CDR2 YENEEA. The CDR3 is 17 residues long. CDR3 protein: CASSPLWVRGENTEAFF. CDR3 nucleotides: TGTGCCAGCAGCCCCTTGTGGGTGCGCGGGGAGAACACTGAAGCTTTCTTT. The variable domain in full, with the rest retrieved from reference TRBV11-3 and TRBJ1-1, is EAGVVQSPRYKIIEKKQPVAFWCNPISGHNTLYWYLQNLGQGPELLIRYENEEAVDDSQLPKDRFSAERLKGVDSTLKIQPAELGDSAVYLCASSPLWVRGENTEAFFGQGTRLTVV.

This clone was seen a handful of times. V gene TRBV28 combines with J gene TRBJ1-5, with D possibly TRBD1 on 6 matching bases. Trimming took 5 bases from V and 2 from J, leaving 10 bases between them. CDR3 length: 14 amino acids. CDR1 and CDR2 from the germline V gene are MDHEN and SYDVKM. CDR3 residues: CASSGRQGNQPQHF. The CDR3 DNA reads TGTGCCAGCAGTGGAAGACAGGGCAATCAGCCCCAGCATTTT.

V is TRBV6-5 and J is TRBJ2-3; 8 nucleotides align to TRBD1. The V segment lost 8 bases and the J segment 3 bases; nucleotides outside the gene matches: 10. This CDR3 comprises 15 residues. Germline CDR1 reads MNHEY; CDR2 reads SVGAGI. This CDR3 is CASAAAGGLTDTQYF. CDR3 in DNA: TGTGCCAGCGCAGCAGCAGGGGGCCTAACAGATACGCAGTATTTT.

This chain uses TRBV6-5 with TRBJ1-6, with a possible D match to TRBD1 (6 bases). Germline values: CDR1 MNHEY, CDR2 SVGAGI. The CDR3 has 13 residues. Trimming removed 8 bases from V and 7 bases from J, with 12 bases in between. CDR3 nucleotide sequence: TGTGCCAGCGCAGGGGTTAGGAATTCACCCCTCCACTTT. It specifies CASAGVRNSPLHF.

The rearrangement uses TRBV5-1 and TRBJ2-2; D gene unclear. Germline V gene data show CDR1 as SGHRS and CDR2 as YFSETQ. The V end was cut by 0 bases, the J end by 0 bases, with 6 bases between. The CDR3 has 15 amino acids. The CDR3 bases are TGCGCCAGCAGCTTGGTACAGACGAACACCGGGGAGCTGTTTTTT. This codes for CASSLVQTNTGELFF.

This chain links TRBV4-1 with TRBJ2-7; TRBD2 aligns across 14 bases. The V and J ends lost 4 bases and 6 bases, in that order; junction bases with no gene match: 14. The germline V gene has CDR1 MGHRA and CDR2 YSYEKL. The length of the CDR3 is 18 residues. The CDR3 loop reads CASSRLPGLAGDHSEQYF. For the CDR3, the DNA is TGCGCCAGCAGCCGATTACCGGGACTAGCGGGAGATCATTCCGAGCAGTACTTC.

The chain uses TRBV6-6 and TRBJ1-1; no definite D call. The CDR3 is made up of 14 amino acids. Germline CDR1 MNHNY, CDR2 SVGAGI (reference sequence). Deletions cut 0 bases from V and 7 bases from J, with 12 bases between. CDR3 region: CASSYSTPKDEAFF. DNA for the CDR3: TGTGCCAGCAGTTACTCAACACCAAAAGATGAAGCTTTCTTT.

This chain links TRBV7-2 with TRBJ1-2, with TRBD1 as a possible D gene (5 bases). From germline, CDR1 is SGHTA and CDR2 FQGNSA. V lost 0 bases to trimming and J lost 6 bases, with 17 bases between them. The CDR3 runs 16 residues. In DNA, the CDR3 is TGTGCCAGCAGCTTAGCGCTAGTCCAGGGAGGGGATGGCTACACCTTC. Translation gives CASSLALVQGGDGYTF.

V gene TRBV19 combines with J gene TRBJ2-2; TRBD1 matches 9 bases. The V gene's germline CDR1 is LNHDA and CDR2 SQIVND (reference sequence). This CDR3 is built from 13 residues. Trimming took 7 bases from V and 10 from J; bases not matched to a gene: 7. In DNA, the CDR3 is TGTGCCAGTAAGAGGACAGGGGAGGAGGAGCTGTTTTTT. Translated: CASKRTGEEELFF.

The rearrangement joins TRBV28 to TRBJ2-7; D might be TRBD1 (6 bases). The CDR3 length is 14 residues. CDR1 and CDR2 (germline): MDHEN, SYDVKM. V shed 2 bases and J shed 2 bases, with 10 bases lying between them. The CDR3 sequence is CASSLIQGPYEQYF. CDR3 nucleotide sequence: TGTGCCAGCAGTTTAATACAGGGCCCCTACGAGCAGTACTTC.